Shown below are 28 T cell receptor beta chains from a single sample sequenced in a study of cytomegalovirus exposure and HLA in healthy donors. PCR used 60 Vbeta primers and 13 Jbeta primers. Only in-frame clones appear in the TCRdb table, and some are missing; sequencing was by immunoSEQ multiplex PCR. The sample shows under 110,000 clones, 60% to 80% of them seen only once. The specimen sequenced was PBMCs. The origin of the receptors is a boy younger than 18 in good health and CMV-seronegative.

This sequence joins TRBV11-2 and TRBJ2-5, with 10 bases aligning to TRBD2. CDR3 length: 18 residues. Germline V gene data show CDR1 as SGHAT and CDR2 as FQNNGV. V lost 4 bases and J lost 5; bases outside the gene matches: 16. DNA of the CDR3: TGTGCCAGCAGCTCGACATGGACTAGCGGTCGCACCCGGGAGACCCAGTACTTC. Translated, it gives CASSSTWTSGRTRETQYF.

There are a few counts of this clone. The CDR3 protein is CASSTVNTEAFF. The CDR3 region has the DNA TGTGCCAGCAGCACGGTGAACACTGAAGCTTTCTTT. The gene calls are TRBV6-5 and TRBJ1-1; no firm D call. V was shortened by 6 bases and J by 0 bases, with 5 bases between the two germline ends. The CDR3 contains 12 residues. Germline V lookup: CDR1 MNHEY, CDR2 SVGAGI.

This chain joins TRBV11-3 and TRBJ2-1; 11 positions agree with TRBD2. CDR3 size: 15 residues. CDR1 SGHNT and CDR2 YENEEA come from the germline V gene. The junction had 7 bases not matched to a gene; V was cut back by 7 bases and J by 5 bases. As DNA, the CDR3 is TGTGCCAGCATTAATAGCGGGAGGGACCACAATGAGCAGTTCTTC. Protein: CASINSGRDHNEQFF.

The J gene is TRBJ1-2, the V gene TRBV19, with TRBD1 matching over 11 bases. The V gene end was trimmed by 5 bases and the J gene end by 2 bases; junction bases not matched to a gene: 4. This CDR3 region has 15 residues. CDR1 and CDR2 from the germline V gene are LNHDA and SQIVND (reference sequence). CDR3 sequence (DNA): TGTGCCAGTAGTCCCCGGGACAGGGGGAACTATGGCTACACCTTC. Its translation: CASSPRDRGNYGYTF.

The V gene is TRBV5-6, the J gene TRBJ1-5; TRBD1 aligns across 9 bases. The CDR3 contains 13 residues. Trimming removed 4 bases from V and 5 bases from J; junction bases left unmatched: 1. CDR1 and CDR2 (germline): SGHDT, YYEEEE. The CDR3 sequence is CASSRDRDQPQHF. The DNA of the CDR3 is TGTGCCAGCAGCCGGGACAGGGATCAGCCCCAGCATTTT. The full variable domain, its missing parts supplied by reference TRBV5-6 and TRBJ1-5, is DAGVTQSPTHLIKTRGQQVTLRCSPKSGHDTVSWYQQALGQGPQFIFQYYEEEERQRGNFPDRFSGHQFPNYSSELNVNALLLGDSALYLCASSRDRDQPQHFGDGTRLSIL.

V gene TRBV2 combines with J gene TRBJ1-3; the D gene is possibly TRBD1 (5 bases). Germline assignment: CDR1 SNHLY and CDR2 FYNNEI. This CDR3 comprises 15 residues. Trimming took 1 base from V and 4 from J, leaving 11 bases between them. The CDR3 DNA is TGTGCCAGCAGTGAAGTGACAGTGGGAGGAAACACCATATATTTT. Protein sequence: CASSEVTVGGNTIYF.

The CDR3 region is CAAYFEFGTDTQYF. CDR3 coding DNA: TGTGCCGCCTACTTTGAGTTCGGTACAGATACGCAGTATTTT. The rearrangement joins TRBV30 to TRBJ2-3; no definite D call. Germline V CDR1 and CDR2: GTSNPN, SVGIG (reference sequence). This CDR3 is 14 amino acids long. V shed 8 bases and J shed 3 bases, with 18 bases lying between them.

V and J are TRBV13 and TRBJ2-1; the D gene is possibly TRBD2 (5 bases). V lost 2 bases and J lost 9, with 8 bases in between. The CDR3 spans 12 residues. The germline gives CDR1 PRHDT, CDR2 FYEKMQ (reference sequence). The CDR3 coding sequence is TGTGCCAGCAGCTTAATGGCGGGTGAGCAGTTCTTC. Translated, it gives CASSLMAGEQFF.

For the CDR3, the DNA is TGCGCCAGCAGCTTGGTTGTCAATCCGAACACCGGGGAGCTGTTTTTT. Translating gives CASSLVVNPNTGELFF. The gene calls are TRBV5-1 and TRBJ2-2; D is uncertain. The CDR3 spans 16 residues. V was trimmed by 0 bases and J by 0 bases, leaving 9 bases between them. Germline CDR1 and CDR2: SGHRS and YFSETQ. Combining the CDR3 with reference TRBV5-1 and TRBJ2-2 gives the whole variable domain KAGVTQTPRYLIKTRGQQVTLSCSPISGHRSVSWYQQTPGQGLQFLFEYFSETQRNKGNFPGRFSGRQFSNSRSEMNVSTLELGDSALYLCASSLVVNPNTGELFFGEGSRLTVL.

V is TRBV6-1 and J is TRBJ1-1, with 11 positions matching TRBD1. The CDR3 is 15 residues long. Trimming removed 0 bases from V and 8 bases from J; junction bases left unmatched: 5. Germline V CDR1 and CDR2: MNHNS, SASEGT. The CDR3 here is CASSEAGQGVDEAFF. The CDR3 nucleotides are TGTGCCAGCAGTGAAGCGGGACAGGGGGTCGACGAAGCTTTCTTT.

The gene calls are TRBV5-8 and TRBJ1-5, with TRBD1 as a possible D gene (5 bases). V was shortened by 5 bases and J by 4 bases, with 22 bases between the two germline ends. This CDR3 has 17 amino acids. Germline assignment: CDR1 SGHTS and CDR2 YDEGEE. This CDR3 reads CASSPFLIGHYNQPQHF. The CDR3 DNA reads TGTGCCAGCAGTCCTTTCTTGATAGGACATTATAATCAGCCCCAGCATTTT.

The J gene is TRBJ1-5, the V gene TRBV11-2, with TRBD1 matching 7 bases. The J segment lost 9 bases and the V segment lost 4 bases, leaving 6 bases of the junction unmatched. The CDR3 extends over 13 amino acids. Germline V gene data show CDR1 as SGHAT and CDR2 as FQNNGV. The CDR3 DNA reads TGTGCCAGCAGCTCCAACAGGGGCGGGCCCCAGCATTTT. It encodes CASSSNRGGPQHF.

The table lists this clone with a few counts. The sample contains more than one DNA sequence encoding this CDR3. The V call is TRBV2, the J call TRBJ1-1; D is possibly TRBD1 (5 bases). The CDR3 extends over 13 amino acids. Trimming left V 4 bases short and J 5 bases short, with 11 bases between. Germline CDR1 is SNHLY and CDR2 is FYNNEI. The CDR3 DNA reads as TGTGCCAGCAGTGGGAGGGGAGCGACTGAAGCTTTCTTT. Residues: CASSGRGATEAFF.

The count of this clone is one. The V and J genes are TRBV27 and TRBJ2-7; 13 nucleotides agree with TRBD2. The germline V gene has CDR1 MNHEY and CDR2 SMNVEV (reference sequence). Unmatched junction bases numbered 21, after V lost 11 bases and J lost 2 bases. This CDR3 is built from 19 residues. CDR3 protein: CAPRVKGTSGKIAAYEQYF. The CDR3 coding sequence is TGTGCCCCCCGGGTTAAAGGGACTAGCGGGAAGATTGCGGCCTACGAGCAGTACTTC.

The chain has TRBV7-3 and TRBJ2-2, with 12 nucleotides matching TRBD2. This CDR3 spans 16 amino acids. Per the germline V gene, CDR1 is SGHTA and CDR2 is FQGTGA. Trimming at V came to 5 bases and at J to 6 bases, leaving 7 bases not matched to a gene. As DNA, the CDR3 is TGTGCCAGCAGCGTCGGACTAGCGGGAAGTGCCGGGGAGCTGTTTTTT. Protein product: CASSVGLAGSAGELFF.

The V call is TRBV7-9, the J call TRBJ2-5; weak D call: TRBD2 (6 bases). CDR3 length: 15 residues. The V gene's germline CDR1 is SEHNR and CDR2 FQNEAQ (reference sequence). Deletions cut 3 bases from V and 4 bases from J, with 15 bases between. As DNA, the CDR3 is TGTGCCAGCAGCTTGGGGCGTCCGGGGGTAGAGACCCAGTACTTC. Encoded protein: CASSLGRPGVETQYF.

The rearrangement joins TRBV28 to TRBJ1-2; TRBD1 is a possible D gene (5 bases). Germline values: CDR1 MDHEN, CDR2 SYDVKM. V dropped 6 bases and J dropped 8 bases, with 19 bases sitting between them. This CDR3 contains 14 residues. The DNA for the CDR3 is TGTGCCAGCAGCAGTCCGGGACTCCCCGGCGGCTACACCTTC. Protein product: CASSSPGLPGGYTF.

In its sample, this clone was seen once. This chain connects TRBV7-2 to TRBJ1-3; no clear D gene. Trimming pared 3 bases from V and 0 bases from J, leaving 9 bases between. The germline V gene encodes CDR1 SGHTA and CDR2 FQGNSA. The CDR3 has 15 residues. The CDR3 nucleotides read TGTGCCAGCAGCTTGACACAGAGCTCTGGAAACACCATATATTTT. Its protein is CASSLTQSSGNTIYF. The complete variable domain, with remaining parts taken from reference TRBV7-2 and TRBJ1-3, reads GAGVSQSPSNKVTEKGKDVELRCDPISGHTALYWYRQSLGQGLEFLIYFQGNSAPDKSGLPSDRFSAERTGGSVSTLTIQRTQQEDSAVYLCASSLTQSSGNTIYFGEGSWLTVV.

This sequence joins TRBV7-6 and TRBJ2-1; 7 bases fit TRBD2. The V gene end was trimmed by 5 bases and the J gene end by 2 bases; junction bases not matched to a gene: 3. Germline V CDR1 and CDR2: SGHVS, FNYEAQ. This CDR3 contains 14 residues. The CDR3 DNA is TGTGCCAGCAGCCTAGGACTAGCCTACAATGAGCAGTTCTTC. Its translation: CASSLGLAYNEQFF.

This clone was counted between two and nine times. The chain employs TRBV10-3 and TRBJ1-4, with D hard to call. Germline V CDR1 and CDR2: ENHRY, SYGVKD. Trimming stripped 3 bases from V and 0 bases from J, with 5 bases between. CDR3 size: 14 residues. The CDR3 loop is CAISDTTTNEKLFF. The CDR3 DNA reads TGTGCCATCAGTGATACAACAACTAATGAAAAACTGTTTTTT.

This clone was counted only a few times. V and J are TRBV5-6 and TRBJ2-7, with TRBD2 matching over 7 bases. Germline-derived CDR1 and CDR2 are SGHDT and YYEEEE. With 0 bases clipped from V and 4 bases from J, the junction kept 10 bases outside the gene matches. This CDR3 comprises 16 residues. CDR3: CASSLGLAERPYEQYF. The CDR3 bases are TGTGCCAGCAGCTTGGGTCTAGCGGAACGACCTTACGAGCAGTACTTC.

Remarks on this clone: Its ends do not fully match the called genes, so a read error is possible. The chain combines TRBV9 with TRBJ2-5; D is uncertain. This CDR3 is 14 amino acids long. The V gene's germline CDR1 is SGDLS and CDR2 YYNGEE. The CDR3 spells CASSVVAAQGTQYF. The DNA for the CDR3 is TGTGCCAGCAGCGTAGTTGCGGCCCAAGGGACCCAGTACTTC. The entire variable domain, with the rest obtained from reference TRBV9 and TRBJ2-5, is as follows: DSGVTQTPKHLITATGQRVTLRCSPRSGDLSVYWYQQSLDQGLQFLIQYYNGEERAKGNILERFSAQQFPDLHSELNLSSLELGDSALYFCASSVVAAQGTQYFGPGTRLLVL.

V and J are TRBV7-9 and TRBJ2-6; TRBD1 agrees at 7 bases. Per germline, CDR1 SEHNR and CDR2 FQNEAQ (reference sequence). The V gene end was trimmed by 5 bases and the J gene end by 0 bases; junction bases not matched to a gene: 7. This CDR3 comprises 17 residues. CDR3 DNA sequence: TGTGCCAGCAGCCCAGGGGGAAAATACTCTGGGGCCAACGTCCTGACTTTC. Translated: CASSPGGKYSGANVLTF.

J is TRBJ2-7 and V is TRBV6-5; a weak D match, TRBD1 (6 bases). Trimming removed 5 bases from V and 3 bases from J, with 11 bases in between. The CDR3 is 13 residues long. CDR1 and CDR2 (germline): MNHEY, SVGAGI. The CDR3 sequence: CASSRTVGYEQYF. CDR3 sequence (DNA): TGTGCCAGCAGTCGGACAGTAGGCTACGAGCAGTACTTC.

The V call is TRBV19, the J call TRBJ2-7; 9 nucleotides agree with TRBD2. This CDR3 contains 14 residues. With 5 bases clipped from V and 2 bases from J, the junction kept 4 bases outside the gene matches. Per germline, CDR1 LNHDA and CDR2 SQIVND (reference sequence). CDR3 sequence: CASSSTSGTYEQYF. In nucleotides, the CDR3 is TGTGCCAGTAGTTCGACTAGCGGTACCTACGAGCAGTACTTC.

This clone was seen only a few times. The chain has TRBV7-3 and TRBJ2-3, with D perhaps TRBD2 (6 bases). CDR3 size: 16 residues. V was pared by 1 base and J by 2 bases, with 13 bases between. Germline V gives CDR1 SGHTA, CDR2 FQGTGA. The CDR3 DNA reads TGTGCCAGCAGCTTAATGTCGCGGGGAAACACAGATACGCAGTATTTT. Amino acid sequence: CASSLMSRGNTDTQYF.

This chain uses TRBV6-1 with TRBJ2-7; possible D gene TRBD2, 5 bases. Germline-derived CDR1 and CDR2 are MNHNS and SASEGT. Trimming left V 9 bases short and J 6 bases short, with 18 bases between. CDR3 length: 13 residues. CDR3 region: CASSGDYTVEQYF. The CDR3 DNA reads TGTGCCAGTTCCGGCGACTATACTGTCGAGCAGTACTTC.

The V call is TRBV5-1, the J call TRBJ1-4; 7 bases agree with TRBD1. From germline, CDR1 is SGHRS and CDR2 YFSETQ. CDR3 size: 15 residues. Losses at the gene ends were 3 bases for V and 0 bases for J; bases not matched to a gene: 2. The DNA of the CDR3 is TGCGCCAGCAGCTCGGGACAGCCAACTAATGAAAAACTGTTTTTT. It yields the protein CASSSGQPTNEKLFF.